This T cell receptor beta chain emerged from a study of blood T cell repertoires in COVID-19. Across the study: The cDNA or gDNA used as material had been derived from T cells, B-cell-depleted T cells, or PBMCs.

This CDR3 contains 14 residues. Trimming took 4 bases from V and 7 from J, leaving 12 bases between them. Looked up from germline, CDR1 is SGDLS and CDR2 is YYNGEE. Donors in Cohort 3 counted as recovered after two negative PCRs, clearance, or symptom resolution. Study processing details: Nucleated cell number was recorded as an estimate derived from reference gene primer amplification. The repertoire was sequenced with immunoSEQ multiplex PCR; TCRdb's copy has only in-frame clones and lacks some. D and trimming come from the DNA, and the V and J calls and clone size come from that table. The table has about 140,000 clones, over 75% seen once.

Sequenced input: PBMCs or T cells enriched from blood (not recorded which). The TCR sequence derives from a woman in her forties or fifties who had recovered from COVID-19. The chain carries TRBV9 and TRBJ1-6; D is perhaps TRBD1 (5 bases). This CDR3 reads CASSRGLSNSPLHF. The CDR3 DNA reads as TGTGCCAGCAGCCGGGGACTGTCGAATTCACCCCTCCACTTT.